This T cell receptor (beta chain) was profiled in a study of blood T cell repertoires in COVID-19. With V trimmed by 5 bases and J by 6 bases, 4 bases remained unmatched. The germline CDR1 and CDR2 sequences are SGHTA and FQGNSA. This CDR3 region has 14 residues. TCRdb's copy holds only in-frame clones and misses some; the assay was immunoSEQ multiplex PCR. Among about 200,000 clones, roughly 80% were seen once, and the ten largest hold about 10%. Material: peripheral blood. This sequence originates from an elderly woman with acute or convalescent COVID-19. The V call is TRBV7-2, the J call TRBJ2-3, with 11 bases identical to TRBD1. The CDR3, as DNA: TGTGCCAGCAGCCCGGGACAGGGGGGGGATACGCAGTATTTT. Translated: CASSPGQGGDTQYF.